The present TCR beta chain was sequenced within a study of blood T cell repertoires in COVID-19. Whole-study context: From the United States, Italy and Spain came samples of acute and convalescent COVID-19. Nucleic acid was either cDNA or gDNA, and it came from T cells, B-cell-depleted T cells, or PBMCs.

As processed by the authors: Estimated nucleated cell counts came from reference gene primer amplification. Only in-frame clones appear in the TCRdb table, and some are missing; sequencing was by immunoSEQ multiplex PCR. Clone size and V and J calls were adopted from that table, with D and trimming inferred from the DNA. This sample carries about 92,000 clones, roughly 75% of them seen once, and the ten largest clones take 8.7%. This CDR3 spans 14 amino acids. V trimming: 7 bases; J trimming: 7 bases; junction bases outside the gene matches: 12. CDR1 is LGHDT and CDR2 is YNNKEL in the germline V gene (reference sequence).

The specimen sequenced was peripheral blood. The TCR sequence derives from a man in his fifties who had recovered from COVID-19. The chain recombines TRBV3-1 (or the pseudogene TRBV3-2) with TRBJ1-2; 7 bases align to TRBD1. DNA for the CDR3: TGTGCCAGCACCGCAACAGCAGGGGGAGGTGGCTACACCTTC. It yields the protein CASTATAGGGGYTF.